These 12 T cell receptor beta chains were sequenced from one sample in a study of CD8 T cells in ankylosing spondylitis. Via MiXCR, TCRdb re-called the 5' RACE reads, giving one row per CDR3 protein. The table lists about 250,000 distinct CDR3 sequences, 8% to 10% of them singletons, with roughly 4.9% in the top ten. Material: blood, either unsorted or a sorted T cell fraction (not recorded which). These receptors originate from a female donor with ankylosing spondylitis or in good health (not recorded which).

This clonotype was seen repeatedly, ten times or more. The rearrangement uses TRBV5-5 and TRBJ1-2; TRBD1 aligns across 9 bases. Trimming cost V 4 bases and J 5 bases; bases outside gene matches: 9. Germline V gene sequence: CDR1 SGHKS, CDR2 YYEKEE (reference sequence). This CDR3 comprises 15 residues. The CDR3 DNA reads TGTGCCAGCAGCCCTCCGGCCGGGACAGGGTATGGCTACACCTTC. It encodes CASSPPAGTGYGYTF.

This clonotype was counted ten times or more. This chain links TRBV6-5 with TRBJ2-7, with D perhaps TRBD1 or TRBD2 (5 bases each). Germline CDR1 is MNHEY and CDR2 is SVGAGI. V was trimmed by 6 bases and J by 3 bases, leaving 9 bases between them. This CDR3 comprises 12 residues. CDR3 DNA sequence: TGTGCCAGCAGGGGACGGATCTACGAGCAGTACTTC. It specifies CASRGRIYEQYF.

This clonotype was detected many times. This sequence joins TRBV5-1 and TRBJ1-1; D might be TRBD1 (5 bases). The CDR3 runs to 14 residues. CDR1 and CDR2 (germline): SGHRS, YFSETQ. V gave up 0 bases and J gave up 3 bases, with 9 bases separating them. CDR3: CASSLAREYTEAFF. The CDR3 region has the DNA TGCGCCAGCAGCTTGGCCAGGGAGTACACTGAAGCTTTCTTT.

This clonotype was seen ten or more times. The DNA for the CDR3 is TGTGCCAGCAGCTTAAATCACGGGAACACTGAAGCTTTCTTT. Amino acids: CASSLNHGNTEAFF. The rearrangement uses TRBV7-3 and TRBJ1-1; no firm D call. V was pared by 1 base and J by 1 base, with 7 bases between. Germline V gives CDR1 SGHTA, CDR2 FQGTGA. The CDR3 consists of 14 residues.

The J gene is TRBJ1-5, the V gene TRBV19, with TRBD1 as a possible D gene (6 bases). The V end was cut by 2 bases, the J end by 8 bases, with 16 bases between. The germline gives CDR1 LNHDA, CDR2 SQIVND (reference sequence). The CDR3 sequence is 15 residues long. CDR3 sequence (DNA): TGTGCCAGTAGTATACCCCGGACAGCCTCGGAGCCCCAGCATTTT. It translates to CASSIPRTASEPQHF.

This clonotype showed up just a few times. The chain couples TRBV7-2 to TRBJ2-3, with unresolved D. CDR1 and CDR2 (germline): SGHTA, FQGNSA. This CDR3 is built from 14 residues. The germline V and J ends were trimmed by 1 base and 3 bases, with 8 bases remaining between them. The CDR3 sequence: CASSLGVKTDTQYF. The CDR3 DNA reads TGTGCCAGCAGCTTAGGGGTGAAAACAGATACGCAGTATTTT. Based on the CDR3 plus reference TRBV7-2 and TRBJ2-3, the full variable domain is GAGVSQSPSNKVTEKGKDVELRCDPISGHTALYWYRQSLGQGLEFLIYFQGNSAPDKSGLPSDRFSAERTGGSVSTLTIQRTQQEDSAVYLCASSLGVKTDTQYFGPGTRLTVL.

In its sample, this clonotype was seen many times. This chain joins TRBV28 and TRBJ2-7; D uncertain. Trimming took 6 bases from V and 7 from J, leaving 13 bases between them. Germline V gene lookup returns CDR1 MDHEN and CDR2 SYDVKM. The CDR3 loop spans 12 amino acids. The CDR3, as DNA: TGTGCCAGCAGACCACCCTTAATGGAGCAGTACTTC. Translating it yields CASRPPLMEQYF.

Note on this clonotype: Since a much larger clone is just one base distant, this may be a read error. J is TRBJ2-4 and V is TRBV7-8, with D perhaps matching TRBD1 (5 bases). The CDR3 consists of 13 residues. The germline CDR1 and CDR2 sequences are SGHVS and FQNEAQ. V shed 1 base and J shed 7 bases, with 8 bases lying between them. The CDR3 DNA reads as TGTGCCAGCAGCTTAGGCAGGGCCAACATTCAGTACTTC. It yields the protein CASSLGRANIQYF.

The table lists this clonotype with many counts. The CDR3 nucleotides read TGCGCCAGCAGCTTGACTAGGAACAATGAGCAGTTCTTC. As protein: CASSLTRNNEQFF. The V gene is TRBV5-1, the J gene TRBJ2-1; D is perhaps TRBD2 (5 bases). CDR3 size: 13 residues. Germline V gene lookup returns CDR1 SGHRS and CDR2 YFSETQ. Trimming pared 1 base from V and 5 bases from J, leaving 7 bases between.

Ten or more counts support this clonotype. The genes are TRBV5-1 and TRBJ1-4, with 7 bases that match TRBD1. Trimming cost V 0 bases and J 7 bases; bases outside gene matches: 6. This CDR3 contains 15 residues. Germline CDR1 is SGHRS and CDR2 is YFSETQ. CDR3 residues: CASSLEAGGGEKLFF. For the CDR3, the DNA is TGCGCCAGCAGCTTGGAGGCAGGGGGAGGTGAAAAACTGTTTTTT. The full variable domain, its missing parts supplied by reference TRBV5-1 and TRBJ1-4, is KAGVTQTPRYLIKTRGQQVTLSCSPISGHRSVSWYQQTPGQGLQFLFEYFSETQRNKGNFPGRFSGRQFSNSRSEMNVSTLELGDSALYLCASSLEAGGGEKLFFGSGTQLSVL.

This clonotype was counted a few times. This rearrangement joins TRBV7-2 to TRBJ2-3; D gene unclear. V was cut by 5 bases and J by 4 bases, with 13 bases left in between. In germline, CDR1 is SGHTA, CDR2 FQGNSA. The CDR3 sequence is 14 residues long. CDR3 sequence reads: CASSKILRADTQYF. The DNA of the CDR3 is TGTGCCAGCAGCAAGATTCTCCGCGCAGATACGCAGTATTTT.

This clonotype has a count of ten or more. DNA for the CDR3: TGTGCCAGCAGCTTGGGACAGGTTGGCGAAAAACTGTTTTTT. Its protein is CASSLGQVGEKLFF. This chain links TRBV7-9 with TRBJ1-4; 8 nucleotides agree with TRBD1. This CDR3 is 14 amino acids long. Germline lookup yields CDR1 SEHNR and CDR2 FQNEAQ (reference sequence). V was clipped by 3 bases and J by 8 bases; unmatched bases: 5.